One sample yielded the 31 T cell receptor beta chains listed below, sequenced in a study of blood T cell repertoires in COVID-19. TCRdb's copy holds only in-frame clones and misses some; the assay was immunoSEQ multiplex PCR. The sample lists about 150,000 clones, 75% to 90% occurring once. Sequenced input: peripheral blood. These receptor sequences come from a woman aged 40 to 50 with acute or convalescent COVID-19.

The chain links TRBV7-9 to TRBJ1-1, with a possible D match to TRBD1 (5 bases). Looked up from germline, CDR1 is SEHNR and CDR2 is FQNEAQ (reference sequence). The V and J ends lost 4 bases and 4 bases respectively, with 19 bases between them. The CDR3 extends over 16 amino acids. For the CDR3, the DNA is TGTGCCAGCAGCTCGGGGGTCCCCCGGGTGGGCACTGAAGCTTTCTTT. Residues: CASSSGVPRVGTEAFF.

CDR3 in DNA: TGTGCCAGCAGCTTGTCCAGGTCCGAGCAGTACTTC. This gives the protein CASSLSRSEQYF. V gene TRBV5-5 combines with J gene TRBJ2-7; the D is unclear. V lost 1 base to trimming and J lost 6 bases, with 8 bases between them. This CDR3 has 12 residues. The germline V gene has CDR1 SGHKS and CDR2 YYEKEE (reference sequence).

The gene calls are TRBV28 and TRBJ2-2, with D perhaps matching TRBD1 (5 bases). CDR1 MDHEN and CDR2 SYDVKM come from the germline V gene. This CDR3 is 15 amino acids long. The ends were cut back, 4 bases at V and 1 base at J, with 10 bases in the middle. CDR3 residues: CASSYLGQNTGELFF. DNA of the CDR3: TGTGCCAGCAGTTACCTCGGACAGAACACCGGGGAGCTGTTTTTT.

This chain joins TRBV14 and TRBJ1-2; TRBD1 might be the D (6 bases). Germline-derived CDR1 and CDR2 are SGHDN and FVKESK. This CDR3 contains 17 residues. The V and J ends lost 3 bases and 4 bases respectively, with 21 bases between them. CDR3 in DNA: TGTGCCAGCAGCCAGGACATCTTGGCAGGGGATGTCTATGGCTACACCTTC. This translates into CASSQDILAGDVYGYTF. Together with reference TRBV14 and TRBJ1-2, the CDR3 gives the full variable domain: EAGVTQFPSHSVIEKGQTVTLRCDPISGHDNLYWYRRVMGKEIKFLLHFVKESKQDESGMPNNRFLAERTGGTYSTLKVQPAELEDSGVYFCASSQDILAGDVYGYTFGSGTRLTVV.

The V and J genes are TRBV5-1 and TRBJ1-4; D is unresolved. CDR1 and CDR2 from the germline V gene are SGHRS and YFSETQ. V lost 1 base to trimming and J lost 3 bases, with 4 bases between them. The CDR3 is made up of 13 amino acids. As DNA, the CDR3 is TGCGCCAGCAGCTTGATCGCTAATGAAAAACTGTTTTTT. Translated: CASSLIANEKLFF. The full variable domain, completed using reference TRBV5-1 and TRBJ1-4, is KAGVTQTPRYLIKTRGQQVTLSCSPISGHRSVSWYQQTPGQGLQFLFEYFSETQRNKGNFPGRFSGRQFSNSRSEMNVSTLELGDSALYLCASSLIANEKLFFGSGTQLSVL.

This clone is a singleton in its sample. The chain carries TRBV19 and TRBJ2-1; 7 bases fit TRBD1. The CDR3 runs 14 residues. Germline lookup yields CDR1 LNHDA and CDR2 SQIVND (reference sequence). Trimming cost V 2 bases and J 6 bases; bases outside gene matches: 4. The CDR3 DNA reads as TGTGCCAGTAGTATAACACAGGGGAGCAATGAGCAGTTCTTC. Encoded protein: CASSITQGSNEQFF.

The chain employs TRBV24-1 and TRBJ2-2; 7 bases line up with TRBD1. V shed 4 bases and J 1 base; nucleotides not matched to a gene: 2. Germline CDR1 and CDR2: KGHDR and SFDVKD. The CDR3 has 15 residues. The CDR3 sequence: CATSDYRGNTGELFF. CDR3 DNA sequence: TGTGCCACCAGTGACTACAGGGGGAACACCGGGGAGCTGTTTTTT.

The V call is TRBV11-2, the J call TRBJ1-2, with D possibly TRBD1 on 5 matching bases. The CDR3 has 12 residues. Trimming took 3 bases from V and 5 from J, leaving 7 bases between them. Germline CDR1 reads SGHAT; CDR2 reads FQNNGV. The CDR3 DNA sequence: TGTGCCAGCAGCTTCCGGGGGTATGGCTACACCTTC. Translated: CASSFRGYGYTF.

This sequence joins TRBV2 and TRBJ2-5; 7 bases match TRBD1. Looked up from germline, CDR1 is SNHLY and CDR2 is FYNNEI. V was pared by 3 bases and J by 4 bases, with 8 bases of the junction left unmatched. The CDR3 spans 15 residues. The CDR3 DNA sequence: TGTGCCAGCAGTGATGGGACAGTGGGGGTAGAGACCCAGTACTTC. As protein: CASSDGTVGVETQYF.

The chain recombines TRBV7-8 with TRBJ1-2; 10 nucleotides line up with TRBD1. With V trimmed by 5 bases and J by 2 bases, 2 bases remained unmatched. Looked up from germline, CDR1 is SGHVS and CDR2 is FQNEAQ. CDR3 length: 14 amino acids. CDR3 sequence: CASSPGQGNYGYTF. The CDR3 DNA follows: TGTGCCAGCAGCCCGGGACAGGGGAACTATGGCTACACCTTC.

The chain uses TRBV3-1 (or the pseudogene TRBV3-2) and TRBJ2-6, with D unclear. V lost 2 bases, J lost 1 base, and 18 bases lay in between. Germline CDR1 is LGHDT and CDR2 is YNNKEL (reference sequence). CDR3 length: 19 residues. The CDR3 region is CASSQMSTAPNSGANVLTF. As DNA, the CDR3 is TGTGCCAGCAGCCAAATGTCAACAGCACCAAATTCTGGGGCCAACGTCCTGACTTTC.

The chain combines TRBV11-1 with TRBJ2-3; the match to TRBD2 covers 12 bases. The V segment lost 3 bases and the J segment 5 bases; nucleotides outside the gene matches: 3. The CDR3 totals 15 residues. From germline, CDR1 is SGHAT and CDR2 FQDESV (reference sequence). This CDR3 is CASSFLAGGRDTQYF. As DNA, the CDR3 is TGTGCCAGCAGCTTCCTAGCGGGGGGGCGAGATACGCAGTATTTT.

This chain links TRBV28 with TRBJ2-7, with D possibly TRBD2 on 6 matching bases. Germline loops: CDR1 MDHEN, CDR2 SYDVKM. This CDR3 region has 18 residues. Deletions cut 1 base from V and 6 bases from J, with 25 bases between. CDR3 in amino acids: CASSLSLAVKRSTLEQYF. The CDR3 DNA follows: TGTGCCAGCAGTTTATCCTTAGCGGTCAAACGATCCACTCTCGAGCAGTACTTC.

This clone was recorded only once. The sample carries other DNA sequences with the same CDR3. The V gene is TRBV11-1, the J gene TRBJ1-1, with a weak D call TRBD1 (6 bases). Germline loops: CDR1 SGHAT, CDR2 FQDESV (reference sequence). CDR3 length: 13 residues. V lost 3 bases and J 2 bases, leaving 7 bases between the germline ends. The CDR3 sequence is CASSLDRNTEAFF. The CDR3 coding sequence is TGTGCCAGCAGCTTGGACAGAAACACTGAAGCTTTCTTT.

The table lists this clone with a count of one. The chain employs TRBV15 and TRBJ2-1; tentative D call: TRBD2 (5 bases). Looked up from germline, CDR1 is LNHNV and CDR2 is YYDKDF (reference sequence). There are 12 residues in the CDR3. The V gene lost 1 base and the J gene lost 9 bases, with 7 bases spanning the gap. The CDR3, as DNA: TGTGCCACCAGCAGAGTAGGGAGTGAGCAGTTCTTC. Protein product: CATSRVGSEQFF.

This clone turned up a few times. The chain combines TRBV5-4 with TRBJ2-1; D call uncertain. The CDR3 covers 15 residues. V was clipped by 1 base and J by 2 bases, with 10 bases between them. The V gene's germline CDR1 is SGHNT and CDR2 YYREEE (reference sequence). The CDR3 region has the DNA TGTGCCAGCAGCTTGCAGGTAGGAACCTACAATGAGCAGTTCTTC. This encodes CASSLQVGTYNEQFF. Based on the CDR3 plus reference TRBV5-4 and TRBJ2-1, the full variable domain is ETGVTQSPTHLIKTRGQQVTLRCSSQSGHNTVSWYQQALGQGPQFIFQYYREEENGRGNFPPRFSGLQFPNYSSELNVNALELDDSALYLCASSLQVGTYNEQFFGPGTRLTVL.

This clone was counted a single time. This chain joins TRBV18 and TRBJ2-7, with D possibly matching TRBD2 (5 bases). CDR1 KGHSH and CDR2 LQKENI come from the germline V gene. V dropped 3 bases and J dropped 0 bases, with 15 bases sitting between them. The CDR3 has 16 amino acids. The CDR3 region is CASSPGGLSISYEQYF. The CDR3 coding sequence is TGTGCCAGCTCACCCGGAGGACTCTCTATCTCCTACGAGCAGTACTTC.

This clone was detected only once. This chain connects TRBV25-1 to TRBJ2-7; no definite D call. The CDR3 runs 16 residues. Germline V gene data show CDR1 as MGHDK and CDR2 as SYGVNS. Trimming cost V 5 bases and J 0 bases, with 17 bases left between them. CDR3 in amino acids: CASSPPVSVVSYEQYF. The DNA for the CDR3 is TGTGCCAGCAGTCCCCCCGTCTCTGTAGTCTCCTACGAGCAGTACTTC.

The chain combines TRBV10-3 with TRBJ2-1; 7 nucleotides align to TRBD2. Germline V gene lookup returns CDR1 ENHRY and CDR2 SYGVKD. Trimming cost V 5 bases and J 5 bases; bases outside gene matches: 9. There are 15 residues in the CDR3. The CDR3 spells CAISKPGLEHNEQFF. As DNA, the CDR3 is TGTGCCATCAGTAAGCCTGGACTAGAACACAATGAGCAGTTCTTC.

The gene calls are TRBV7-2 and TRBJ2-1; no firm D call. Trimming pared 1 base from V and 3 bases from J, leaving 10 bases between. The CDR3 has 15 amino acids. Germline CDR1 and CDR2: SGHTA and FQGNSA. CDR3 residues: CASSLGEVLYNEQFF. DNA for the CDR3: TGTGCCAGCAGCTTAGGAGAGGTCCTCTACAATGAGCAGTTCTTC.

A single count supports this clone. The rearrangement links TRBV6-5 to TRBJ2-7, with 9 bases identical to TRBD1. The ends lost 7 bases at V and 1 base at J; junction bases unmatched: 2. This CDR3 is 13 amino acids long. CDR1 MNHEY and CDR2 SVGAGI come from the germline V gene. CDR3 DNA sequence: TGTGCCAGCATACAGGGGGCTTCCTACGAGCAGTACTTC. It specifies CASIQGASYEQYF.

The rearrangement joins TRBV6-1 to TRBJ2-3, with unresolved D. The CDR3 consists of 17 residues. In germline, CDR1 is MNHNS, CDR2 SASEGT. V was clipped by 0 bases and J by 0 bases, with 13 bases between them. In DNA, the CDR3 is TGTGCCAGCAGTGAAGCTTTAGCAACCGCTAGCACAGATACGCAGTATTTT. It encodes CASSEALATASTDTQYF.

Here the CDR3 reads CASSSETEQETQYF. In DNA, the CDR3 is TGTGCCAGCAGCTCCGAGACTGAACAAGAGACCCAGTACTTC. The rearrangement joins TRBV7-9 to TRBJ2-5, with no clear D. Germline V lookup: CDR1 SEHNR, CDR2 FQNEAQ (reference sequence). V shed 4 bases and J shed 2 bases, with 11 bases lying between them. CDR3 length equals 14 residues.

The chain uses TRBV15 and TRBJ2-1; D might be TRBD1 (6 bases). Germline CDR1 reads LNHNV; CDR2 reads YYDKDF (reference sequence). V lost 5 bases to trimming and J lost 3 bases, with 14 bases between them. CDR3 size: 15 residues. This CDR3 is CATSERTAIYNEQFF. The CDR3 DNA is TGTGCCACCAGCGAGCGGACAGCTATCTACAATGAGCAGTTCTTC.

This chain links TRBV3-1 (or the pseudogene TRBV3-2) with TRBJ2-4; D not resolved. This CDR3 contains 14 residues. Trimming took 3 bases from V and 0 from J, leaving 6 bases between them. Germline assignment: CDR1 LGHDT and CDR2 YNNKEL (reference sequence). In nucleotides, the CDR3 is TGTGCCAGCAGCCAGGAGCTAGCCAAAAACATTCAGTACTTC. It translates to CASSQELAKNIQYF.

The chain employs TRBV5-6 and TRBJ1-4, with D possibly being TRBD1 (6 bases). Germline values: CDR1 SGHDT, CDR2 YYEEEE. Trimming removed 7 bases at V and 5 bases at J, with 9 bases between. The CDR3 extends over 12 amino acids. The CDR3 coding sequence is TGTGCCAGCCTCGACAGGAATGAAAAACTGTTTTTT. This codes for CASLDRNEKLFF.

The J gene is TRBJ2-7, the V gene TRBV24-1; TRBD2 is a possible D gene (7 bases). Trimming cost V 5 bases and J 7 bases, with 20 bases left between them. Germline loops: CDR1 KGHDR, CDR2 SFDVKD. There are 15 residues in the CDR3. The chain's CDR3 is CATSGGGHPGGEQYF. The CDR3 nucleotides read TGTGCCACCAGTGGCGGGGGACACCCTGGGGGTGAGCAGTACTTC.

CDR3 bases: TGTGCCTGGGCGACAGGGACAGGGTATGGCTACACCTTC. Translation gives CAWATGTGYGYTF. The V gene is TRBV30, the J gene TRBJ1-2, with 9 bases lining up with TRBD1. CDR1 is GTSNPN, CDR2 SVGIG, per germline (reference sequence). J lost 5 bases, V lost 5 bases, and 6 bases had no gene match. The CDR3 is 13 amino acids.

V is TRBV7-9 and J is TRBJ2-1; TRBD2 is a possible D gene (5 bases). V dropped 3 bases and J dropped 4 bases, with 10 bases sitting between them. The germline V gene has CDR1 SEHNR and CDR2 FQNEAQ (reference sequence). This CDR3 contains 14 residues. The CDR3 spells CASSFPGTYNEQFF. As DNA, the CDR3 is TGTGCCAGCAGCTTCCCGGGAACGTACAATGAGCAGTTCTTC.

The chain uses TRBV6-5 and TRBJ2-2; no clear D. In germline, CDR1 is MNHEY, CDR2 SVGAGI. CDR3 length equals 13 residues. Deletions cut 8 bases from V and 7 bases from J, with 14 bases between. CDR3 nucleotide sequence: TGTGCCAGCTGCTTCGCGGTGAACGGGGAGCTGTTTTTT. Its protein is CASCFAVNGELFF.

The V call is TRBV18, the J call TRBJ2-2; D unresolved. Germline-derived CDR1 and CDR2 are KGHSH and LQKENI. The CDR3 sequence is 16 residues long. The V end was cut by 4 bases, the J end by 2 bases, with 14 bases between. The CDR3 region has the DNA TGTGCCAGCTCACTTAACAACGCCCCCAACACCGGGGAGCTGTTTTTT. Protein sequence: CASSLNNAPNTGELFF.